The clone carrying this T cell receptor beta chain was recorded many times. As yet, its antigen is unknown. The data derive from a study of identical twins. Study-wide results and limits: For monozygotic twins, models underestimated out-of-frame TCR alpha sharing.

cDNA carried unique molecular identifiers, and a universal primer site was added by template switching. TCRdb recomputed calls from the 5' RACE reads with MiXCR, one row per CDR3 protein. The sample holds 460,000 or so distinct CDR3 sequences, 13% to 15% seen once. V gave up 8 bases and J gave up 4 bases; unmatched junction bases: 10. This CDR3 is built from 15 residues. The sample was also reused in another study, on yellow fever vaccine responses in identical twins. That study adds: As reported, the vaccine T cell response of twins seemed partly convergent and partly personalized.

This TCR was recovered from a woman between 18 and 29 years old in good health. Material: CD4+ T cells sorted from blood. The V gene is TRBV12-3 or TRBV12-4, the J gene TRBJ2-1, with TRBD2 matching 8 bases. Here the CDR3 reads CASARAGGWYNEQFF. CDR3 in DNA: TGTGCCAGCGCTCGGGCGGGAGGTTGGTACAATGAGCAGTTCTTC.